This TCR beta chain was recovered during a study of blood T cells in healthy people across ages. Study-wide findings and caveats: Investigators viewed diversity estimates from one million T cells as underestimates, the study reported. Shifts in expanded clonotypes may have been confounded by donor CMV status, which was unknown.

This clonotype was counted at least ten times. No antigen is known for it. CDR3 size: 18 residues. The germline gives CDR1 DFQATT, CDR2 SNEGSKA (reference sequence). The ends lost 0 bases at V and 0 bases at J; junction bases unmatched: 3. Alongside a J-beta primer mix, a sample-barcoded 5' primer served in a second PCR lasting roughly 7 to 11 cycles. From the 5' RACE reads, TCRdb called clonotypes with MiXCR, one entry per CDR3 protein. Of some 640,000 distinct CDR3 sequences in the sample, about 52% were seen once. The receptor comes from a woman aged 55-69 years in good health. Sequenced material: blood. The genes are TRBV20-1 and TRBJ2-6, with TRBD2 identical over 12 bases. The CDR3 DNA follows: TGCAGTGCTAGAGACGGACTAGCGGGGACCTCTGGGGCCAACGTCCTGACTTTC. As protein: CSARDGLAGTSGANVLTF.